These 20 T cell receptor beta chains share one sample of origin, sequenced in a study of regulatory T cells in long-lasting Graves disease. Noted time point: persistent/refractory GD, antithyroid drugs over 5 years with positive TRAb. From PBMCs, RNA was extracted and then used to make the TCR library. Arm-PCR with iRepertoire HTBI primers amplified the CDR3 regions for these TCR beta libraries. A single record per CDR3 protein comes from TCRdb applying MiXCR to the multiplex PCR reads. The sample has some 420,000 distinct CDR3 sequences, 20% to 25% seen once. Specimen: peripheral blood mononuclear cells (PBMCs), collected when the disease was refractory, from a patient treated with antithyroid drugs. All receptors come from a female donor with Graves disease.

This clonotype was observed a handful of times. J is TRBJ1-5 and V is TRBV9; D not resolved. V lost 4 bases to trimming and J lost 8 bases, with 10 bases between them. Germline CDR1 is SGDLS and CDR2 is YYNGEE. There are 12 residues in the CDR3. CDR3 residues: CASSPRWKPQHF. The CDR3 nucleotides read TGTGCCAGCAGCCCCCGATGGAAGCCCCAGCATTTT.

This clonotype was counted between two and nine times. V is TRBV7-2 and J is TRBJ2-1, with D possibly TRBD2 on 6 matching bases. V lost 3 bases and J lost 7, with 13 bases in between. This CDR3 spans 14 amino acids. Germline CDR1 and CDR2: SGHTA and FQGNSA. The CDR3 is CASSLRGEWNEQFF. The DNA for the CDR3 is TGTGCCAGCAGCTTGCGGGGAGAATGGAATGAGCAGTTCTTC.

This clonotype was recorded at least ten times. The genes are TRBV7-2 and TRBJ2-5; D not resolved. The CDR3 has 13 residues. The germline V gene has CDR1 SGHTA and CDR2 FQGNSA. Trimming pared 4 bases from V and 6 bases from J, leaving 12 bases between. The CDR3 coding sequence is TGTGCCAGCAGCTACGAACCAATCCAGACCCAGTACTTC. Amino acid sequence: CASSYEPIQTQYF.

This clonotype was counted at least ten times. The chain combines TRBV12-3 or TRBV12-4 with TRBJ1-5, with D uncertain. The CDR3 runs 13 residues. Trimming cost V 3 bases and J 4 bases, with 7 bases left between them. CDR3 nucleotides: TGTGCCAGCAGTTTCGTCCTTAATCAGCCCCAGCATTTT. Protein: CASSFVLNQPQHF.

With regard to this clonotype: With a much larger clone just one base away, this may be a read error. This chain uses TRBV6-2 or TRBV6-3 with TRBJ1-5, with D maybe TRBD1 (6 bases). Germline V CDR1 and CDR2: MNHEY, SVGEGT. This CDR3 is 14 amino acids long. CDR3: CTSKLTGYPQPQHF. CDR3 sequence (DNA): TGTACCAGCAAACTTACAGGGTATCCTCAGCCCCAGCATTTT.

There are many counts of this clonotype. V usage is TRBV12-3 or TRBV12-4 and J usage is TRBJ1-6; 7 bases are shared with TRBD1. Trimming took 5 bases from V and 7 from J; bases not matched to a gene: 8. There are 15 residues in the CDR3. CDR3: CASSAQGFKNSPLHF. The CDR3 DNA is TGTGCCAGCAGTGCACAGGGGTTTAAAAATTCACCCCTCCACTTT.

This clonotype turned up a few times. The V call is TRBV20-1, the J call TRBJ2-7; TRBD1 aligns across 7 bases. J lost 3 bases, V lost 2 bases, and 10 bases had no gene match. The CDR3 sequence is 15 residues long. Germline V gene data show CDR1 as DFQATT and CDR2 as SNEGSKA (reference sequence). DNA for the CDR3: TGCAGTGCTAGATCCGGACAGGCCCACAACTACGAGCAGTACTTC. Translating it yields CSARSGQAHNYEQYF.

This clonotype was picked up many times. The gene calls are TRBV5-5 and TRBJ2-2; TRBD2 aligns across 8 bases. The CDR3 is 16 residues long. Germline CDR1 is SGHKS and CDR2 is YYEKEE (reference sequence). Trimming took 3 bases from V and 3 from J; bases not matched to a gene: 7. In nucleotides, the CDR3 is TGTGCCAGCAGCTACCTCGGGGGGGGGGACACCGGGGAGCTGTTTTTT. It codes for CASSYLGGGDTGELFF.

CDR3 in amino acids: CASSPDRGEQYF. The CDR3 DNA follows: TGTGCCAGCAGCCCGGACAGGGGCGAGCAGTACTTC. The rearrangement links TRBV7-9 to TRBJ2-7; 9 positions agree with TRBD1. The V gene's germline CDR1 is SEHNR and CDR2 FQNEAQ (reference sequence). The V segment lost 5 bases and the J segment 6 bases; nucleotides outside the gene matches: 2. This CDR3 region has 12 residues.

This clonotype was seen at least ten times. V and J are TRBV28 and TRBJ1-2; D perhaps matches TRBD1 (6 bases). Trimming cost V 7 bases and J 5 bases, with 17 bases left between them. Germline CDR1 and CDR2: MDHEN and SYDVKM. This CDR3 has 14 residues. CDR3 loop: CASTPGGADYGYTF. As DNA, the CDR3 is TGTGCCAGCACCCCTGGGGGCGCGGATTATGGCTACACCTTC.

J is TRBJ1-2 and V is TRBV20-1, with 9 nucleotides matching TRBD1. Germline CDR1 reads DFQATT; CDR2 reads SNEGSKA (reference sequence). The J segment lost 0 bases and the V segment lost 6 bases, leaving 5 bases of the junction unmatched. This CDR3 contains 14 residues. The CDR3 DNA reads as TGCAGTGCCTTTGGACAGGGGTCTAACTATGGCTACACCTTC. Protein: CSAFGQGSNYGYTF.

The J gene is TRBJ2-7, the V gene TRBV9; the D is unclear. The CDR3 loop spans 14 amino acids. V lost 4 bases and J lost 12, with 23 bases in between. Germline V CDR1 and CDR2: SGDLS, YYNGEE. The CDR3: CASSPSGQLSVPYF. In nucleotides, the CDR3 is TGTGCCAGCAGCCCCAGTGGTCAGCTCTCGGTGCCGTACTTC.

A note on this clonotype: A read error is the likely source, as a far larger clone sits one nucleotide away. This chain links TRBV6-2 or TRBV6-3 with TRBJ1-4; D possibly corresponds to TRBD1 (5 bases). The CDR3 loop spans 12 amino acids. Germline V lookup: CDR1 MNHEY, CDR2 SVGEGT. Here the CDR3 reads CASRPRGGKLLF. The CDR3 coding sequence is TGTGCCAGCAGGCCAAGGGGAGGAAAACTGCTTTTT.

This clonotype was observed a handful of times. The rearrangement joins TRBV29-1 to TRBJ1-2, with 10 nucleotides matching TRBD1. V dropped 2 bases and J dropped 10; count of bases not matched to a gene: 4. The CDR3 sequence is 12 residues long. Germline CDR1 SQVTM, CDR2 ANQGSEA. The CDR3 coding sequence is TGCAGCGTTGAAAGAGGACAGGGGGTCTACACCTTC. It encodes CSVERGQGVYTF.

This clonotype was seen a few times. The chain carries TRBV19 and TRBJ1-6; D call uncertain. This CDR3 spans 16 amino acids. Germline lookup yields CDR1 LNHDA and CDR2 SQIVND (reference sequence). The V end lost 0 bases, the J end lost 9 bases, and 15 bases lay between the germline ends. The CDR3 region has the DNA TGTGCCAGTAGTATAGATCTCCGGCCCAGTGGTTCACCCCTCCACTTT. Amino acids: CASSIDLRPSGSPLHF. The full variable domain, in which reference TRBV19 and TRBJ1-6 provide the parts outside the CDR3, is DGGITQSPKYLFRKEGQNVTLSCEQNLNHDAMYWYRQDPGQGLRLIYYSQIVNDFQKGDIAEGYSVSREKKESFPLTVTSAQKNPTAFYLCASSIDLRPSGSPLHFGNGTRLTVT.

The chain has TRBV6-1 and TRBJ2-7; no firm D call. The CDR3 extends over 11 amino acids. V lost 6 bases, J lost 3 bases, and 6 bases lay in between. Germline CDR1 is MNHNS and CDR2 is SASEGT. In DNA form, the CDR3 reads TGTGCCAGCAGGGGATTCTACGAGCAGTACTTC. It codes for CASRGFYEQYF.

This clonotype showed up just a few times. This chain joins TRBV4-1 and TRBJ2-7; TRBD1 agrees at 8 bases. V shed 5 bases and J 0 bases; nucleotides not matched to a gene: 6. Germline CDR1 and CDR2: MGHRA and YSYEKL. This CDR3 contains 15 residues. CDR3 protein: CASSSGQGNSYEQYF. The CDR3 DNA reads TGCGCCAGCAGCTCCGGACAGGGCAACTCCTACGAGCAGTACTTC.

This clonotype showed up just a few times. J is TRBJ2-6 and V is TRBV6-2 or TRBV6-3; D call uncertain. The CDR3 consists of 16 residues. Trimming left V 5 bases short and J 2 bases short, with 13 bases between. Germline lookup yields CDR1 MNHEY and CDR2 SVGEGT. CDR3 residues: CASSRQATTGANVLTF. Written as DNA, the CDR3 is TGTGCCAGCAGTAGGCAGGCAACTACTGGGGCCAACGTCCTGACTTTC.

The chain links TRBV5-1 to TRBJ2-7; D remains ambiguous. Trimming took off 6 bases at V and 0 bases at J, with 13 bases between the two ends. The CDR3 totals 14 residues. Germline CDR1 SGHRS, CDR2 YFSETQ. As DNA, the CDR3 is TGCGCCAGCACCCTGGACGGATACTCCTACGAGCAGTACTTC. The encoded protein is CASTLDGYSYEQYF.

This clonotype occurred many times. The chain uses TRBV25-1 and TRBJ2-5; the D gene is possibly TRBD2 (6 bases). CDR1 and CDR2 (germline): MGHDK, SYGVNS. The V gene lost 1 base and the J gene lost 5 bases, with 11 bases spanning the gap. There are 14 residues in the CDR3. This CDR3 reads CASSEFTGGETQYF. Written as DNA, the CDR3 is TGTGCCAGCAGTGAATTTACCGGAGGGGAGACCCAGTACTTC.